This TCR beta chain was recovered during a study of blood T cell repertoires in COVID-19 (TCRdb year 2020). As for the study more broadly: Samples covering the acute and convalescent phases of COVID-19 were provided by collaborators in the United States, Italy and Spain. The samples were drawn from the first 160 participants of the ongoing ImmuneRACE study and from 950 to 1,500 subjects provided by 6 global collaborators. The dataset comprised deeply sampled blood TCRbeta repertoires from subjects exposed to, actively infected with, or recovered from COVID-19. The repertoires were released in a freely available public database intended as a resource for research on the immune response to SARS-CoV-2. Nearly every sample came with metadata listing a de-identified subject ID, COVID-19 status, age in years and sex. HLA class I and class II types, where available, came from metadata supplied by the sample provider rather than from assay-based typing. The prospective study material was composed of cDNA or gDNA derived from T cells, B-cell-depleted T cells, or PBMCs.

To note about this clone: Its antigen is still unknown. Base qualities were left out, and no much larger clone turns up one base away.

Taken from cysteine to phenylalanine, the CDR3 has 18 residues. The read is trimmed to its CDR3 DNA, 54 bases read in frame from base 1. For CDR1 and CDR2, the germline V gene lists ENHRY and SYGVKD. After removal of 6 bases from V and 2 bases from J, the junction retains 13 bases not matched to a gene. The immunoSEQ Assay, a bias-controlled multiplex PCR, was used to amplify TCRbeta CDR3 regions from genomic DNA. The authors' pipeline ran thus. The number of nucleated cells in each sample was estimated from the amplification of reference gene primers within the assay. To quantify the absolute abundance of each unique TCRbeta CDR3 rearrangement, sequence reads were collapsed and filtered. For each sample, productive Simpson clonality was calculated as the square root of Simpson's diversity index over productive rearrangements. This immuneACCESS table, as held by TCRdb, lists in-frame sequences with V and J called but not all clones. Of the missing ones, under half trace to an unresolved V gene in checked studies; the others have no known cause. For V, J and clone size, that table is used; D and trimming come from the DNA. The table for this sample lists 65,000 to 95,000 clones; 80% of them were counted only once. The top ten constitute around 12% of the sample.

Each collaborating institution followed its own protocols to collect whole blood in K2EDTA tubes. For TCRbeta analysis, collaborator samples were shipped as frozen whole blood, as isolated PBMCs, or as DNA extracted from either sample type. The investigation overall reported the following: The quantity of clinical and demographic metadata differed by source and by participant and was supplied without curation.

Specimen: peripheral blood. The TCR was taken from a woman in her thirties or forties with active or convalescent COVID-19. This chain joins TRBV10-3 to TRBJ1-1, with 12 central nucleotides matching TRBD1. The nucleotide sequence is given as TGTGCCATCAGCCAAAACCCGGGACAGGGGGCAGGTAACACTGAAGCTTTCTTT. This sequence encodes CAISQNPGQGAGNTEAFF.